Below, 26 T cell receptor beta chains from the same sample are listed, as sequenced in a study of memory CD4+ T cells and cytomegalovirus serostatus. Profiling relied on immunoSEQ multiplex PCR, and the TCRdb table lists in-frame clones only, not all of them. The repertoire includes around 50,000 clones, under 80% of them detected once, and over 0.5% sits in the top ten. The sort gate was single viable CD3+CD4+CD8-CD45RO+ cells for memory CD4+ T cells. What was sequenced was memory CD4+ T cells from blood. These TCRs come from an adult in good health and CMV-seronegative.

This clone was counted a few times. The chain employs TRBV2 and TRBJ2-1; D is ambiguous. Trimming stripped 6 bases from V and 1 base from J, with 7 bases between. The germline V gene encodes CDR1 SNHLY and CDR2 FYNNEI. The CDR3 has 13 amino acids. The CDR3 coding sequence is TGTGCCAGCAGGGATGGATCCTACAATGAGCAGTTCTTC. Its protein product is CASRDGSYNEQFF. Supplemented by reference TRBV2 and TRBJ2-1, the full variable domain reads EPEVTQTPSHQVTQMGQEVILRCVPISNHLYFYWYRQILGQKVEFLVSFYNNEISEKSEIFDDQFSVERPDGSNFTLKIRSTKLEDSAMYFCASRDGSYNEQFFGPGTRLTVL.

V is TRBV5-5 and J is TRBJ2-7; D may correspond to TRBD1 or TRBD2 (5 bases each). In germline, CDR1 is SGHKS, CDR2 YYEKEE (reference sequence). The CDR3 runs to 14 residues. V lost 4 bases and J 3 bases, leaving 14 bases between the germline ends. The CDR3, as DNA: TGTGCCAGCAGCAAAGGCCGGGACGGCTACGAGCAGTACTTC. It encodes CASSKGRDGYEQYF.

The CDR3 region is CASSQDLQGRPTNEKLFF. The CDR3 coding sequence is TGCGCCAGCAGCCAAGATTTGCAGGGTAGACCAACTAATGAAAAACTGTTTTTT. The rearrangement links TRBV4-1 to TRBJ1-4; weak D call: TRBD1 (5 bases). Germline V CDR1 and CDR2: MGHRA, YSYEKL. This CDR3 is 18 amino acids long. Trimming left V 0 bases short and J 0 bases short, with 14 bases between.

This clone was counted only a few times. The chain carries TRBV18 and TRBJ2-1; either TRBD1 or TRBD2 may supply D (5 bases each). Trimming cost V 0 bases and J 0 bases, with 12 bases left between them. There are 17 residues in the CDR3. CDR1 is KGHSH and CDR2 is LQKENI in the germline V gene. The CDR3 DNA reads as TGTGCCAGCTCACCACCTCTGGGGGACGGCTCCTACAATGAGCAGTTCTTC. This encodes CASSPPLGDGSYNEQFF.

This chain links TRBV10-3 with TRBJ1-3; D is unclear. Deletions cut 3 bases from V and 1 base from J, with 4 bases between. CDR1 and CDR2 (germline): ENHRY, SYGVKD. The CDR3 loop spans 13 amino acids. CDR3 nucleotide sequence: TGTGCCATCAGTGACGCATCTGGAAACACCATATATTTT. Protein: CAISDASGNTIYF.

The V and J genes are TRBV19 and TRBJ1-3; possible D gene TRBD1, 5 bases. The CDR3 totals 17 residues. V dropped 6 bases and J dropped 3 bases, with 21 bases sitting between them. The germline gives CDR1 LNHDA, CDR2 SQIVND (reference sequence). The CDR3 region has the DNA TGTGCCAGTAGCCAGGCCGGGACGGCCGTGTATGGAAACACCATATATTTT. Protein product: CASSQAGTAVYGNTIYF.

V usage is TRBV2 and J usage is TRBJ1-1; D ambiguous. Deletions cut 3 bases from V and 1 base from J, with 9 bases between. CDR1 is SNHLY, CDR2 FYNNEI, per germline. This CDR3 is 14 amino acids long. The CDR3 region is CASSDWSQNTEAFF. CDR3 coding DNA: TGTGCCAGCAGTGATTGGAGTCAGAACACTGAAGCTTTCTTT.

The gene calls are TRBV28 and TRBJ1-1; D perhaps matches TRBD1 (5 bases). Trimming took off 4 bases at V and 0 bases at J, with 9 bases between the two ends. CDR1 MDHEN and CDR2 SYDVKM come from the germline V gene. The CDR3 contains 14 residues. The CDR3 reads CASSSTGLNTEAFF. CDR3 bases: TGTGCCAGCAGTTCTACAGGTCTGAACACTGAAGCTTTCTTT.

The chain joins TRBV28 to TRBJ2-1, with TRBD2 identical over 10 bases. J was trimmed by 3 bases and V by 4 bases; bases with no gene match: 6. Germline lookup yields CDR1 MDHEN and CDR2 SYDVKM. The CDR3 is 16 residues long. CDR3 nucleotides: TGTGCCAGCAGTTCACCTAGCGGGAGCTTCTACAATGAGCAGTTCTTC. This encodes CASSSPSGSFYNEQFF. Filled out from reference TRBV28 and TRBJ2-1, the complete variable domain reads DVKVTQSSRYLVKRTGEKVFLECVQDMDHENMFWYRQDPGLGLRLIYFSYDVKMKEKGDIPEGYSVSREKKERFSLILESASTNQTSMYLCASSSPSGSFYNEQFFGPGTRLTVL.

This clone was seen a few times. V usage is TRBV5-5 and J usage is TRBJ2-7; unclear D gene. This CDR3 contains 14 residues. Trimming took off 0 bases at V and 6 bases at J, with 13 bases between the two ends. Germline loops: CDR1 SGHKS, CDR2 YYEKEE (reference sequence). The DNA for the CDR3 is TGTGCCAGCAGCTTGGAAAGGAGTGTCGGCGAGCAGTACTTC. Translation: CASSLERSVGEQYF.

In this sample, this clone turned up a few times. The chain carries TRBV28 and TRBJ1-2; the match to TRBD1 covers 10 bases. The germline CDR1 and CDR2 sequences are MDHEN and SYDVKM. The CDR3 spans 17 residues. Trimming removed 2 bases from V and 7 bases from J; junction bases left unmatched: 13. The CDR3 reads CASSLSLLDRGRGGYTF. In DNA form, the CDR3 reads TGTGCCAGCAGTTTAAGTCTGTTGGACAGGGGGAGGGGTGGCTACACCTTC.

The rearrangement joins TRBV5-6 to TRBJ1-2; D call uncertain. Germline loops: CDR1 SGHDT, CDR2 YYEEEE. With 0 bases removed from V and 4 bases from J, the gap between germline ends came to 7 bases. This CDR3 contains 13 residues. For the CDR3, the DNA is TGTGCCAGCAGCTTGGGAATAGGCTATGGCTACACCTTC. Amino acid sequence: CASSLGIGYGYTF.

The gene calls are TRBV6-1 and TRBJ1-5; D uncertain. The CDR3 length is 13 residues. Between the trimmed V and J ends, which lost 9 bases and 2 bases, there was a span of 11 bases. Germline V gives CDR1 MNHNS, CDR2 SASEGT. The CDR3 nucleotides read TGTGCCAGTCGGACGGCCGGCAATCAGCCCCAGCATTTT. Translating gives CASRTAGNQPQHF.

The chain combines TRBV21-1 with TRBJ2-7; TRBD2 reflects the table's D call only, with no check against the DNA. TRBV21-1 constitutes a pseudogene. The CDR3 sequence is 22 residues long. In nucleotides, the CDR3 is TGTGCCAGCAGCAATGGACATTCGACCGGGACTAGCGGGAGGGCCACCCTCTACGAGCAGTACTTC. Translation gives CASSNGHSTGTSGRATLYEQYF.

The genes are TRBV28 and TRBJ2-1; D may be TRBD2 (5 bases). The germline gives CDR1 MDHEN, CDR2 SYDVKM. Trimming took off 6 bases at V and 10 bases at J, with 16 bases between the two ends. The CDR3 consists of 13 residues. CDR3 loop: CASSPLMRVEQFF. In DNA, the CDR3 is TGTGCCAGCAGCCCCCTAATGAGGGTGGAGCAGTTCTTC. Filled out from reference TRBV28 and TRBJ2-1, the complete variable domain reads DVKVTQSSRYLVKRTGEKVFLECVQDMDHENMFWYRQDPGLGLRLIYFSYDVKMKEKGDIPEGYSVSREKKERFSLILESASTNQTSMYLCASSPLMRVEQFFGPGTRLTVL.

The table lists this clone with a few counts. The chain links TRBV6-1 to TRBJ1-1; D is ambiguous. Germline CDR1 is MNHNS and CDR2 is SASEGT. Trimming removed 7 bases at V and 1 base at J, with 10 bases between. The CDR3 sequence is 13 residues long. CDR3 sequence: CASTRVRNTEAFF. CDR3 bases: TGTGCCAGCACTCGGGTTCGGAACACTGAAGCTTTCTTT.

The CDR3 DNA sequence: TGTGCCAGCAGCTTGGAAGGGGGCTATGGCTACACCTTC. Residues: CASSLEGGYGYTF. This chain uses TRBV5-6 with TRBJ1-2; D is possibly TRBD1 (6 bases). In germline, CDR1 is SGHDT, CDR2 YYEEEE. CDR3 size: 13 residues. The V and J ends lost 0 bases and 4 bases respectively, with 7 bases between them.

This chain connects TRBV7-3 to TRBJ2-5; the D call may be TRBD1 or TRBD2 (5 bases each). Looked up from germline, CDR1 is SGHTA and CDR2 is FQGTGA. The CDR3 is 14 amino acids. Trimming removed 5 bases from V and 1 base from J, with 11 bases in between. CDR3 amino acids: CASSRPGPQETQYF. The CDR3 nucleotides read TGTGCCAGCAGCAGACCGGGACCCCAAGAGACCCAGTACTTC.

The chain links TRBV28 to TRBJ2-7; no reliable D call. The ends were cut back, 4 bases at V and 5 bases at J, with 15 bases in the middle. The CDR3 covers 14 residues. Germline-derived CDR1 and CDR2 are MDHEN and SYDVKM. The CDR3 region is CASSSGPLGNEQYF. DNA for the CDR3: TGTGCCAGCAGTTCCGGGCCCCTGGGGAACGAGCAGTACTTC.

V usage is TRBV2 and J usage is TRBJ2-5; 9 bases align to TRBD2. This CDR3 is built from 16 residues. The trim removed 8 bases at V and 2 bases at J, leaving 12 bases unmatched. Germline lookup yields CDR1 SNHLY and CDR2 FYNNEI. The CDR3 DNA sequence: TGTGCCAGCCGAAGGGATATAGCGGGAGTTCAAGAGACCCAGTACTTC. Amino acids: CASRRDIAGVQETQYF.

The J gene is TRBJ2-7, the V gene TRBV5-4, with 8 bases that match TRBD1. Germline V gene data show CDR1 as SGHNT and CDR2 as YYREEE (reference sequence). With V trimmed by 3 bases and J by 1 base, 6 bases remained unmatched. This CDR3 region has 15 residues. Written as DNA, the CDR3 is TGTGCCAGCAGCTCCGGACAGGGAGGATCCTACGAGCAGTACTTC. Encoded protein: CASSSGQGGSYEQYF.

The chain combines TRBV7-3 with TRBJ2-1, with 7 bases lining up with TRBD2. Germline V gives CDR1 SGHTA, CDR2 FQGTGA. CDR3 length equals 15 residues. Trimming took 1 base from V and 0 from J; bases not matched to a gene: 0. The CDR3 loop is CASSLSGSSYNEQFF. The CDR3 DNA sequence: TGTGCCAGCAGCTTAAGCGGGAGCTCCTACAATGAGCAGTTCTTC.

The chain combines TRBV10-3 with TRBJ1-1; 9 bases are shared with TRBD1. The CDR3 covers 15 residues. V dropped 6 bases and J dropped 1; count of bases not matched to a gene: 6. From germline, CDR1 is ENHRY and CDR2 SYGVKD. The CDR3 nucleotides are TGTGCCATCAGACCGGACAGGGGTCAGAACACTGAAGCTTTCTTT. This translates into CAIRPDRGQNTEAFF.

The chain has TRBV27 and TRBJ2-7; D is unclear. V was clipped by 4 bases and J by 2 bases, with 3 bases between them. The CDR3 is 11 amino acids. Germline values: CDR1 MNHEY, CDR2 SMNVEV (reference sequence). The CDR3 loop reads CASSSTYEQYF. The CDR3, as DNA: TGTGCCAGCAGTTCGACCTACGAGCAGTACTTC.

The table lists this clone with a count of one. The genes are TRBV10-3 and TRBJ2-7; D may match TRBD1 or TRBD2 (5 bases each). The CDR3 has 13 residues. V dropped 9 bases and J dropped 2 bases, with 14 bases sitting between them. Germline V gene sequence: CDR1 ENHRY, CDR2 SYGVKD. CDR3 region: CAMNRDGTYEQYF. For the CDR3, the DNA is TGTGCCATGAACCGGGACGGTACCTACGAGCAGTACTTC.

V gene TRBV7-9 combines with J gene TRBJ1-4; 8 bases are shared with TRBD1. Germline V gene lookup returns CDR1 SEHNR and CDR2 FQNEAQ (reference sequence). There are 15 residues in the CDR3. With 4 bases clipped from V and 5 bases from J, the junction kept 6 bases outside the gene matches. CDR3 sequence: CASSSLTGVNEKLFF. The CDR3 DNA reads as TGTGCCAGCAGCTCGTTGACAGGGGTCAATGAAAAACTGTTTTTT.